This TCR beta chain was observed in a study of T cell responses to AZD1222 COVID-19 vaccine. At the level of the study: Investigators merged groups given second doses at roughly 4 or roughly 12 weeks.

Generated by immunoSEQ multiplex PCR, the TCRdb table keeps only in-frame clones and is missing some. The sample lists approximately 180,000 clones; about nine tenths were seen once. Only one count was recorded for this clone. The CDR3 has 11 residues. Between the trimmed V and J ends, which lost 8 bases and 10 bases, there was a span of 14 bases. Germline V gene data show CDR1 as MNHEY and CDR2 as SVGAGI. The TCR sequence derives from an adult in good health. The sample in question was peripheral blood, obtained on day 0 of AZD1222 vaccination. J is TRBJ1-1 and V is TRBV6-5, with D maybe TRBD1 (5 bases). The CDR3 nucleotides read TGTGCCAGCGCCGGGGCCCCGGGAGCTTTCTTT. It yields the protein CASAGAPGAFF.